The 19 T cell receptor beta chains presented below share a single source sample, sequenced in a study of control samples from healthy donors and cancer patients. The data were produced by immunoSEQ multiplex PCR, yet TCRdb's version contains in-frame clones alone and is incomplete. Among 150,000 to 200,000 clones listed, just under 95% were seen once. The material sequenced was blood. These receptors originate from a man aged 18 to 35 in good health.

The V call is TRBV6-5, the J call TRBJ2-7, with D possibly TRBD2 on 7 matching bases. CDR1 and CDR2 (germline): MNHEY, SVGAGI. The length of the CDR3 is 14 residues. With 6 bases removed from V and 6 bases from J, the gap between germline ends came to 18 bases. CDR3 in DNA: TGTGCCAGCAGCCAACCCGGGGGGCAGAGCGAGCAGTACTTC. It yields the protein CASSQPGGQSEQYF.

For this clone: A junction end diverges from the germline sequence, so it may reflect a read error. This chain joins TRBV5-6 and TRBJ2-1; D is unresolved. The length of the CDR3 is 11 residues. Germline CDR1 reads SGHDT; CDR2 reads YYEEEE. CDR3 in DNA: TGTGCCAGCAGCTTGAATACCTCCCCAGTCTTC. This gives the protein CASSLNTSPVF.

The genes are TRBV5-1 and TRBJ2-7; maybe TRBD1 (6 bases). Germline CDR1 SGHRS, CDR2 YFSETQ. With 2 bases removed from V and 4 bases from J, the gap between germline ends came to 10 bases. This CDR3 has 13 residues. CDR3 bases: TGCGCCAGCAGCTTTGGACAGCCTTACGAGCAGTACTTC. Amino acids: CASSFGQPYEQYF.

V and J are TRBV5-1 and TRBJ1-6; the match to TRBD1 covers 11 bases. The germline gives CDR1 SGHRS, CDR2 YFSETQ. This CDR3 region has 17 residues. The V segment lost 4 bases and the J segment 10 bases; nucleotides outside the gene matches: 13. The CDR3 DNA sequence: TGCGCCAGCAGCCCGAACCCCCTGGGACAGGGGGACTCACCCCTCCACTTT. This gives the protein CASSPNPLGQGDSPLHF.

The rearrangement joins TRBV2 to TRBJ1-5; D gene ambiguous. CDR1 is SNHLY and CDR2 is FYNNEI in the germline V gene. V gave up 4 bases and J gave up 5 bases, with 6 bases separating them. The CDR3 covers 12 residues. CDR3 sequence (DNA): TGTGCCAGCAGTGGGGAGTATCAGCCCCAGCATTTT. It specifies CASSGEYQPQHF.

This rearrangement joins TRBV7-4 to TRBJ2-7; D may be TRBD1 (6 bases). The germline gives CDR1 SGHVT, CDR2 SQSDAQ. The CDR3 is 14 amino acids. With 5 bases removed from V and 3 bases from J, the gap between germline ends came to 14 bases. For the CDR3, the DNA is TGTGCCAGCAGCGGCCGGGACACTTTCTACGAGCAGTACTTC. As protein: CASSGRDTFYEQYF.

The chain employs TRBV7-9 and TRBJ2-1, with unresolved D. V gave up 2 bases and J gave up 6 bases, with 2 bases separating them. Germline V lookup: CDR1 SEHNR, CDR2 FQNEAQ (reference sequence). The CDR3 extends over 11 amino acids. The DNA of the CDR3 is TGTGCCAGCAGCTTACCCAATGAGCAGTTCTTC. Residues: CASSLPNEQFF. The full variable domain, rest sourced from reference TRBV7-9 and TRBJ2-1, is DTGVSQNPRHKITKRGQNVTFRCDPISEHNRLYWYRQTLGQGPEFLTYFQNEAQLEKSRLLSDRFSAERPKGSFSTLEIQRTEQGDSAMYLCASSLPNEQFFGPGTRLTVL.

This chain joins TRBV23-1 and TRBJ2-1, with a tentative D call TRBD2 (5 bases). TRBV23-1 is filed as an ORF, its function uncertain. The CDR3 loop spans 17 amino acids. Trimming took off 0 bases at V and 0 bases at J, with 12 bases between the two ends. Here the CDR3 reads CASSQSDGISSYNEQFF. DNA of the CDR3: TGCGCCAGCAGTCAATCGGACGGGATTAGCTCCTACAATGAGCAGTTCTTC.

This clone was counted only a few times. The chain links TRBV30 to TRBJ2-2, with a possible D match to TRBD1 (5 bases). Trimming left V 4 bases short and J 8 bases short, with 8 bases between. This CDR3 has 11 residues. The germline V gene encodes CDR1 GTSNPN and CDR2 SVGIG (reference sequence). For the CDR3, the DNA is TGTGCCTGGAATCAGGGAGGGGAGCTGTTTTTT. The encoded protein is CAWNQGGELFF.

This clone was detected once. DNA for the CDR3: TGTGCCAGCAGTTTGGACAGGGATCGAGTTCTTTACGAGCAGTACTTC. Protein sequence: CASSLDRDRVLYEQYF. The gene calls are TRBV28 and TRBJ2-7; TRBD1 agrees at 8 bases. Trimming cost V 3 bases and J 4 bases; bases outside gene matches: 11. CDR3 length equals 16 residues. The germline V gene has CDR1 MDHEN and CDR2 SYDVKM.

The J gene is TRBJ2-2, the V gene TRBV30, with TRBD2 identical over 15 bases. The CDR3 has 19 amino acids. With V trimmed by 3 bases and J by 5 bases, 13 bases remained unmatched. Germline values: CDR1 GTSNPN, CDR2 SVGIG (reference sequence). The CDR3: CAWSLSRTSGGGWTGELFF. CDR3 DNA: TGTGCCTGGAGCCTCTCCCGGACTAGCGGGGGGGGCTGGACCGGGGAGCTGTTTTTT.

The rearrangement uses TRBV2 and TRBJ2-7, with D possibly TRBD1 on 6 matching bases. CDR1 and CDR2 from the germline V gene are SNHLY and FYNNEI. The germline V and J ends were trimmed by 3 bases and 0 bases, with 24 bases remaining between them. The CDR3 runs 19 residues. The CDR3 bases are TGTGCCAGCAGTGACACGAGGGGCCTTGCAGGGGCCAACTCCTACGAGCAGTACTTC. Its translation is CASSDTRGLAGANSYEQYF.

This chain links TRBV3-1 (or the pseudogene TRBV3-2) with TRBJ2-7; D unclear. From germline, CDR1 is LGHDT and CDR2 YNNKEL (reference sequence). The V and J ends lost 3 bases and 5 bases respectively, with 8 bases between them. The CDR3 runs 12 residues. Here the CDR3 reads CASSQLSHEQYF. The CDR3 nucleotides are TGTGCCAGCAGCCAGCTGAGCCACGAGCAGTACTTC.

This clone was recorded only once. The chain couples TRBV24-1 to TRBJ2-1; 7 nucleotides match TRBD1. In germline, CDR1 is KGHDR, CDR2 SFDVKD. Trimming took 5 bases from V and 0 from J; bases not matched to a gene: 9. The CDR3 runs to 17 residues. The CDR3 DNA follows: TGTGCCACCAGTGCTACTCGACAGGGAAGCTCCTACAATGAGCAGTTCTTC. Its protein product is CATSATRQGSSYNEQFF.

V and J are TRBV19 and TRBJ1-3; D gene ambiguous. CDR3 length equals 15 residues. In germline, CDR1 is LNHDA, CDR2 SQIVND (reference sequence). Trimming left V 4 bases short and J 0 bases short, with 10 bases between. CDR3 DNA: TGTGCCAGTAGTACGGGCTGGCGCTCTGGAAACACCATATATTTT. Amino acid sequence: CASSTGWRSGNTIYF.

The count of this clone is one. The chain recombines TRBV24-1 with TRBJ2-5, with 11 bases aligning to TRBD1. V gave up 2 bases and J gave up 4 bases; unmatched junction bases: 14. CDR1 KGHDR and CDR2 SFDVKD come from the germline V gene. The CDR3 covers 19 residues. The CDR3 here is CATSDSLGQGAFGGETQYF. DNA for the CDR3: TGTGCCACCAGTGATTCCCTAGGACAGGGGGCTTTTGGGGGAGAGACCCAGTACTTC.

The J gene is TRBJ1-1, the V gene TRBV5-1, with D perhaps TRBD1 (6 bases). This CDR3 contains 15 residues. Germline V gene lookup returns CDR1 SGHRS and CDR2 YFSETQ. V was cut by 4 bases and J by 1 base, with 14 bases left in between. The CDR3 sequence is CASSDPGQGNTEAFF. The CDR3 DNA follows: TGCGCCAGCAGCGATCCGGGACAAGGGAACACTGAAGCTTTCTTT. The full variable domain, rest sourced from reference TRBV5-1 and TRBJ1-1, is KAGVTQTPRYLIKTRGQQVTLSCSPISGHRSVSWYQQTPGQGLQFLFEYFSETQRNKGNFPGRFSGRQFSNSRSEMNVSTLELGDSALYLCASSDPGQGNTEAFFGQGTRLTVV.

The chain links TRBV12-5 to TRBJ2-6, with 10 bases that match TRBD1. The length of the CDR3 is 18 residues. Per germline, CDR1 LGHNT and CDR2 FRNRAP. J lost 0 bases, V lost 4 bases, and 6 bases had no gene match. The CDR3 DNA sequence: TGTGCTAGTGGTTCGGGGACAGGGGCGATCTCTGGGGCCAACGTCCTGACTTTC. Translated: CASGSGTGAISGANVLTF.

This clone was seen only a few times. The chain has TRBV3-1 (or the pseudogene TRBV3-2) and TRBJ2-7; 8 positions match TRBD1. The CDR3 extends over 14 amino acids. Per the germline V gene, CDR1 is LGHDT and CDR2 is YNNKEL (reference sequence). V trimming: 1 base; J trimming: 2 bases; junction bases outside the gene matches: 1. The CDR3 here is CASSQGTGPYEQYF. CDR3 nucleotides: TGTGCCAGCAGCCAAGGGACAGGGCCCTACGAGCAGTACTTC.